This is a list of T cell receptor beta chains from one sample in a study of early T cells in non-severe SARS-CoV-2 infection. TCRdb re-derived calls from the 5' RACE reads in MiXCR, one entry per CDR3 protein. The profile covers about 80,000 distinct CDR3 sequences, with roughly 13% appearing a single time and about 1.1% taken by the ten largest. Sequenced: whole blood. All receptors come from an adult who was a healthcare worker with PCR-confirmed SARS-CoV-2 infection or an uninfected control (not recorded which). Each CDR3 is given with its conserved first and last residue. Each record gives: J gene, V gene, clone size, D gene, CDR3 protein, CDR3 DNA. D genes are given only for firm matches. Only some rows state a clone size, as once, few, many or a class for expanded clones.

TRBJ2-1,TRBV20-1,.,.,CSPRLTFEQFF,TGCAGTCCGAGACTGACCTTTGAGCAGTTCTTC
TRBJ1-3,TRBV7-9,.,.,CASSLDPVSYTIYF,TGTGCCAGCAGCTTGGATCCAGTTTCTTACACCATATATTTT
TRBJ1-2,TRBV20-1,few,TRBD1,CSAIQPGQGLHGYTF,TGCAGCGCGATTCAACCGGGACAGGGTTTGCATGGCTACACCTTC
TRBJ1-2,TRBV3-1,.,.,CASSQDLANYGYTF,TGTGCCAGCAGCCAGGACCTAGCTAACTATGGCTACACCTTC
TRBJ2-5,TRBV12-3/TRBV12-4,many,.,CASSLRTNQETQYF,TGTGCCAGCAGTTTGAGGACCAATCAAGAGACCCAGTACTTC
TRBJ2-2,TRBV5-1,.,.,CASSGGPGIGGELFF,TGCGCCAGCTCCGGGGGGCCGGGCATCGGCGGGGAGCTGTTTTTT
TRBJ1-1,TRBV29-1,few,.,CSVEGRFNTEAFF,TGCAGCGTTGAAGGGCGCTTTAACACTGAAGCTTTCTTT
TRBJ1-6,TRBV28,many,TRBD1,CASTWAGDRGADSPLHF,TGTGCCAGCACCTGGGCCGGGGACAGGGGAGCTGATTCACCCCTCCACTTT
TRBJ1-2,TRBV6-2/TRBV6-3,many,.,CASKLDEENDYGYTF,TGTGCCAGCAAGTTGGACGAAGAAAACGACTATGGCTACACCTTC
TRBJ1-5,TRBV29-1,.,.,CSVANSNQPQHF,TGCAGCGTTGCCAATAGCAATCAGCCCCAGCATTTT
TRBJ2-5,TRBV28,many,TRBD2,CASSLTQLRGLQETQYF,TGTGCCAGCAGTTTAACTCAGCTGCGGGGGTTGCAAGAGACCCAGTACTTC
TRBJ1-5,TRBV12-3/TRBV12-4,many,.,CASSQDSPGGNQPQHF,TGTGCCAGCAGTCAAGACAGCCCAGGGGGCAATCAGCCCCAGCATTTT
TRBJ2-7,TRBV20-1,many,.,CSARDREGPYEQYF,TGCAGTGCTAGAGATCGAGAGGGGCCCTACGAGCAGTACTTC
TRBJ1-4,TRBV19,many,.,CASSIRGATNEKLFF,TGTGCCAGTAGTATCAGAGGGGCAACTAATGAAAAACTGTTTTTT
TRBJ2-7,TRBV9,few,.,CASSPRDSGKYEQYF,TGTGCCAGCAGCCCCCGCGATAGCGGAAAGTACGAGCAGTACTTC
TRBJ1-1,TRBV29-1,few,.,CSVEKDRGEAFF,TGCAGCGTTGAAAAGGACCGAGGTGAAGCTTTCTTT
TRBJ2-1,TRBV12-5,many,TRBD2,CASGGPSGGEDNEQFF,TGTGCTAGTGGGGGTCCTAGCGGGGGTGAGGACAATGAGCAGTTCTTC
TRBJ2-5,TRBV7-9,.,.,CASSPLPIRGETQYF,TGTGCCAGCAGCCCTCTCCCTATCAGGGGAGAGACCCAGTACTTC
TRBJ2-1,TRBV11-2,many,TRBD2,CASSLAAGVPYNEQFF,TGTGCCAGCAGCTTAGCAGCGGGGGTTCCCTACAATGAGCAGTTCTTC
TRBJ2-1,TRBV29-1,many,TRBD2,CSVPGTSGRTSEQFF,TGCAGCGTCCCAGGGACTAGCGGACGTACATCGGAGCAGTTCTTC
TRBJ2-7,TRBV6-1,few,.,CASSERRTVSYEQYF,TGTGCCAGCAGTGAAAGGAGGACAGTGTCCTACGAGCAGTACTTC
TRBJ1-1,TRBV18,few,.,CASSPAASTEAFF,TGTGCCAGCTCACCAGCGGCTAGCACTGAAGCTTTCTTT
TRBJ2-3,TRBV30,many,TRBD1,CAWILRDRAYTDTQYF,TGTGCCTGGATTCTCCGGGACAGGGCTTACACAGATACGCAGTATTTT
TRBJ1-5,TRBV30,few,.,CAWQGTINQPQHF,TGTGCCTGGCAGGGGACAATTAATCAGCCCCAGCATTTT
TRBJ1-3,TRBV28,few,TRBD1,CASSLYRTGASGNTIYF,TGTGCCAGCAGTTTATACAGGACAGGTGCCTCTGGAAACACCATATATTTT
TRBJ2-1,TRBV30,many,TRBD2,CAWATSGEQFF,TGTGCCTGGGCGACTAGCGGTGAGCAGTTCTTC
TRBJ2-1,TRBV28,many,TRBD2,CASSLRPGTSGIYNEQFF,TGTGCCAGCAGTTTGCGCCCCGGGACTAGCGGTATTTACAATGAGCAGTTCTTC
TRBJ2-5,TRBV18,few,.,CASSTGTNRVETQYF,TGTGCCAGCTCAACCGGGACAAACCGAGTGGAGACCCAGTACTTC
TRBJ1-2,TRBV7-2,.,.,CASSFPNYGYTF,TGTGCCAGCAGCTTCCCTAACTATGGCTACACCTTC
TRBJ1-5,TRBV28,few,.,CASSFGQGAQPQHF,TGTGCCAGCAGTTTCGGTCAGGGCGCTCAGCCCCAGCATTTT
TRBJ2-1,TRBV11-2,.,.,CASSPGWTTGYNEQFF,TGTGCCAGCAGCCCCGGGTGGACCACAGGCTACAATGAGCAGTTCTTC
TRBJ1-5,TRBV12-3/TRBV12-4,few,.,CASSTHRVTQPQHF,TGTGCCAGCAGTACCCACAGGGTTACTCAGCCCCAGCATTTT
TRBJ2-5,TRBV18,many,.,CASSRQEKETQYF,TGTGCCAGCTCACGACAGGAGAAAGAGACCCAGTACTTC
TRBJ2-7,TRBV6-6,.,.,CASSYNGPDYEQYF,TGTGCCAGCAGTTACAACGGGCCGGACTACGAGCAGTACTTC
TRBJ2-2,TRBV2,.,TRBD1,CASRSRDRGVGTGELFF,TGTGCCAGCAGGAGCCGGGACAGGGGAGTTGGCACCGGGGAGCTGTTTTTT
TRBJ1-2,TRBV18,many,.,CASSPPGYYGYTF,TGTGCCAGCTCACCACCGGGCTACTATGGCTACACCTTC
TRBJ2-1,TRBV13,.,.,CASSLGHTNEQFF,TGTGCCAGCAGCTTAGGGCACACCAATGAGCAGTTCTTC
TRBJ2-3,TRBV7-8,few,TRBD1,CASSLSTGGGTDTQYF,TGTGCCAGCAGCTTATCGACAGGGGGCGGAACAGATACGCAGTATTTT
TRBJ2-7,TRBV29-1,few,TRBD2,CSVLLRGGTYEQYF,TGCAGCGTCCTCCTCCGGGGAGGGACCTACGAGCAGTACTTC
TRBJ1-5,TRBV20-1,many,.,CSARESNQPQHF,TGCAGTGCTAGAGAGAGCAATCAGCCCCAGCATTTT
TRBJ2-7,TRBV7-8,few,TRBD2,CASSLAGLAREQYF,TGTGCCAGCAGCTTAGCGGGACTAGCGAGGGAGCAGTACTTC
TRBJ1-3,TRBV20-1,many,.,CSARDTGTPVSGNTIYF,TGCAGTGCTAGAGATACCGGCACGCCAGTCTCTGGAAACACCATATATTTT
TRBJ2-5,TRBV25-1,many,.,CASSEATGRETQYF,TGTGCCAGCAGTGAGGCGACAGGGAGGGAGACCCAGTACTTC
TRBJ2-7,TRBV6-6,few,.,CASSYSEDTYEQYF,TGTGCCAGCAGTTACTCGGAGGACACCTACGAGCAGTACTTC
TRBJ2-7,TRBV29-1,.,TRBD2,CSVEGFMDREEQCF,TGCAGCGTTGAGGGTTTCATGGATCGGGAGGAGCAGTGCTTC
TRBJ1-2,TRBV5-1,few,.,CASSMQGQGYTF,TGCGCCAGCAGCATGCAGGGGCAAGGCTACACCTTC
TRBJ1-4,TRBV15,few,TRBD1,CATSGGQGINEKLFF,TGTGCCACCAGCGGGGGACAGGGGATTAATGAAAAACTGTTTTTT
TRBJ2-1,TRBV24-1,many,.,CATSDLRAGVGYEQFF,TGTGCCACCAGTGATTTAAGGGCAGGGGTGGGTTATGAGCAGTTCTTC
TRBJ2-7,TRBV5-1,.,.,CASSLWDNSYEQYF,TGCGCCAGCAGCTTGTGGGACAACTCCTACGAGCAGTACTTC
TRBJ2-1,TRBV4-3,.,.,CASSQGTAQSSYNEQFF,TGCGCCAGCAGCCAAGGGACTGCACAGAGCTCCTACAATGAGCAGTTCTTC
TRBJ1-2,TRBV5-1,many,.,CASSLGRTNGYTF,TGCGCCAGCAGCTTGGGCCGGACAAATGGCTACACCTTC
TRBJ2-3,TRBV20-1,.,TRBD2,CSAKSGTSGSVRPDTQYF,TGCAGTGCTAAATCCGGGACTAGCGGGAGTGTACGCCCAGATACGCAGTATTTT
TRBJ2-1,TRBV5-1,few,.,CASTLGNEQFF,TGCGCCAGCACTCTAGGAAATGAGCAGTTCTTC
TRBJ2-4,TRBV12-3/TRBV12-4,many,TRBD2,CASSPGTSGSDIQYF,TGTGCCAGCAGCCCAGGGACTAGCGGGAGTGACATTCAGTACTTC
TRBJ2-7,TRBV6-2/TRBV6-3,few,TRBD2,CASSNQPVARGGHKGNSEQYF,TGTGCCAGCAGTAACCAACCAGTGGCGCGGGGGGGCCATAAGGGTAACAGCGAGCAGTACTTC
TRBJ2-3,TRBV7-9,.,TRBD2,CASSGLASGYTDTQYF,TGTGCCAGCAGCGGTCTGGCTAGCGGGTACACAGATACGCAGTATTTT